One sample yielded the 18 T cell receptor beta chains listed below, sequenced in a study of blood T cell repertoires in COVID-19. Using immunoSEQ multiplex PCR, the repertoire was profiled, and TCRdb retains in-frame clones only, with some absent. The sample has tens of thousands of clones, about 88% seen once. Material for sequencing was peripheral blood. All receptors come from a woman in her fifties or sixties with active COVID-19.

This chain links TRBV28 with TRBJ2-5; no reliable D call. The CDR3 sequence is 13 residues long. Looked up from germline, CDR1 is MDHEN and CDR2 is SYDVKM. V was shortened by 6 bases and J by 7 bases, with 15 bases between the two germline ends. The CDR3 is CASRSQDGWTQYF. The CDR3 bases are TGTGCCAGCAGATCCCAAGACGGGTGGACCCAGTACTTC.

V gene TRBV9 combines with J gene TRBJ2-1; possibly TRBD1 for D (5 bases). The CDR3 sequence is 16 residues long. V lost 0 bases and J lost 4, with 14 bases in between. In germline, CDR1 is SGDLS, CDR2 YYNGEE. CDR3 residues: CASSVAQGGYYNEQFF. CDR3 in DNA: TGTGCCAGCAGCGTAGCCCAGGGTGGGTATTACAATGAGCAGTTCTTC.

The chain carries TRBV7-9 and TRBJ2-1; 14 bases line up with TRBD2. Trimming took 4 bases from V and 0 from J; bases not matched to a gene: 5. The CDR3 extends over 18 amino acids. Germline V gives CDR1 SEHNR, CDR2 FQNEAQ (reference sequence). CDR3 in amino acids: CASSWGTSGGSSYNEQFF. In DNA form, the CDR3 reads TGTGCCAGCAGCTGGGGGACTAGCGGGGGAAGCTCCTACAATGAGCAGTTCTTC.

CDR3 sequence (DNA): TGTGCCAGCAGCTTATCGCAAGACGGAGTGGCCGGGGAGCTGTTTTTT. The encoded protein is CASSLSQDGVAGELFF. The V gene is TRBV7-3, the J gene TRBJ2-2; D gene unclear. CDR1 and CDR2 from the germline V gene are SGHTA and FQGTGA. The V end was cut by 2 bases, the J end by 6 bases, with 16 bases between. The CDR3 has 16 residues.

J is TRBJ1-2 and V is TRBV14; D uncertain. The CDR3 sequence is 14 residues long. Germline V gives CDR1 SGHDN, CDR2 FVKESK. V lost 0 bases and J lost 8, with 13 bases in between. The CDR3 protein is CASSQDRRVWGYTF. CDR3 bases: TGTGCCAGCAGCCAAGATCGGCGGGTCTGGGGCTACACCTTC. Looking up the rest from reference TRBV14 and TRBJ1-2 gives the full variable domain: EAGVTQFPSHSVIEKGQTVTLRCDPISGHDNLYWYRRVMGKEIKFLLHFVKESKQDESGMPNNRFLAERTGGTYSTLKVQPAELEDSGVYFCASSQDRRVWGYTFGSGTRLTVV.

The chain joins TRBV21-1 to TRBJ2-3; TRBD1, the table's D call, lacks a check against the DNA. TRBV21-1 is a known pseudogene. There are 16 residues in the CDR3. CDR3 bases: TGTGCCAGCAGCGAATGCGACAGGGGGTTGACAGATACGCAGTATTTT. Its protein is CASSECDRGLTDTQYF.

This chain joins TRBV18 and TRBJ1-1; 7 bases align to TRBD1. Trimming removed 3 bases from V and 1 base from J; junction bases left unmatched: 5. Germline CDR1 reads KGHSH; CDR2 reads LQKENI. The CDR3 covers 15 residues. The CDR3 nucleotides read TGTGCCAGCTCACCGAGTCAGGGGGGGAACACTGAAGCTTTCTTT. Translation: CASSPSQGGNTEAFF.

For this clone: One end of the junction is discordant with germline, which a read error may explain. V usage is TRBV7-7 and J usage is TRBJ2-3, with TRBD2 matching over 12 bases. From germline, CDR1 is SSHAT and CDR2 FNYEAQ (reference sequence). The CDR3 extends over 15 amino acids. The CDR3 region is CASSLAGGYADTQYF. DNA of the CDR3: TGTGCCAGCAGCCTAGCGGGAGGGTATGCAGATACGCAGTATTTT. The full variable domain, with the rest looked up from reference TRBV7-7 and TRBJ2-3, is GAGVSQSPRYKVTKRGQDVTLRCDPISSHATLYWYQQALGQGPEFLTYFNYEAQPDKSGLPSDRFSAERPEGSISTLTIQRTEQRDSAMYRCASSLAGGYADTQYFGPGTRLTVL.

The rearrangement joins TRBV2 to TRBJ2-7, with 10 bases identical to TRBD2. After removal of 4 bases from V and 6 bases from J, the junction contained 6 bases not matched to a gene. Per germline, CDR1 SNHLY and CDR2 FYNNEI. This CDR3 is built from 14 residues. CDR3 bases: TGTGCCAGCAGTGGTCTAGCGGGAGTACTCGAGCAGTACTTC. This gives the protein CASSGLAGVLEQYF.

A few counts support this clone. The chain combines TRBV9 with TRBJ2-5; 10 bases align to TRBD2. Germline CDR1 and CDR2: SGDLS and YYNGEE. The CDR3 covers 15 residues. Unmatched junction bases numbered 1, after V lost 0 bases and J lost 2 bases. The CDR3 loop reads CASSVGTSGQETQYF. The CDR3 nucleotides are TGTGCCAGCAGCGTAGGGACTAGCGGACAAGAGACCCAGTACTTC.

The CDR3 DNA is TGTGCCAGCAGTCCCGGGACAGGGTTTGCTAACTATGGCTACACCTTC. Its protein product is CASSPGTGFANYGYTF. The J gene is TRBJ1-2, the V gene TRBV28, with 9 bases fitting TRBD1. The junction had 7 bases not matched to a gene; V was cut back by 5 bases and J by 0 bases. Germline V CDR1 and CDR2: MDHEN, SYDVKM. CDR3 length: 16 residues.

The rearrangement joins TRBV13 to TRBJ2-5, with D maybe TRBD1 (6 bases). With 2 bases removed from V and 5 bases from J, the gap between germline ends came to 15 bases. The length of the CDR3 is 15 residues. Germline V gives CDR1 PRHDT, CDR2 FYEKMQ (reference sequence). The DNA of the CDR3 is TGTGCCAGCAGCTTAAGCCAGCGGACAGTGGAGACCCAGTACTTC. This sequence encodes CASSLSQRTVETQYF. The whole variable domain, filled in from reference TRBV13 and TRBJ2-5, reads AAGVIQSPRHLIKEKRETATLKCYPIPRHDTVYWYQQGPGQDPQFLISFYEKMQSDKGSIPDRFSAQQFSDYHSELNMSSLELGDSALYFCASSLSQRTVETQYFGPGTRLLVL.

The rearrangement joins TRBV7-9 to TRBJ1-1; D not resolved. This CDR3 comprises 14 residues. The germline V gene encodes CDR1 SEHNR and CDR2 FQNEAQ (reference sequence). V was trimmed by 2 bases and J by 5 bases, leaving 12 bases between them. CDR3 sequence reads: CASSLLAGGTEAFF. In DNA form, the CDR3 reads TGTGCCAGCAGCTTACTGGCAGGAGGGACTGAAGCTTTCTTT.

A few counts support this clone. This sequence joins TRBV4-1 and TRBJ2-3; 8 bases align to TRBD2. CDR1 is MGHRA, CDR2 YSYEKL, per germline. The CDR3 covers 17 residues. The junction had 5 bases not matched to a gene; V was cut back by 0 bases and J by 0 bases. The CDR3 is CASSQDGSGISTDTQYF. CDR3 DNA: TGCGCCAGCAGCCAAGATGGTAGCGGGATTAGCACAGATACGCAGTATTTT.

This rearrangement joins TRBV27 to TRBJ1-5; D perhaps matches TRBD1 (6 bases). This CDR3 is built from 15 residues. V dropped 2 bases and J dropped 5 bases, with 13 bases sitting between them. The germline gives CDR1 MNHEY, CDR2 SMNVEV (reference sequence). CDR3 in amino acids: CASSLISGVDQPQHF. The DNA of the CDR3 is TGTGCCAGCAGTTTAATCTCAGGGGTGGATCAGCCCCAGCATTTT.

This clone has only one observation. The chain recombines TRBV9 with TRBJ2-2; D remains unclear. V was shortened by 4 bases and J by 3 bases, with 16 bases between the two germline ends. Germline CDR1 is SGDLS and CDR2 is YYNGEE. This CDR3 spans 16 amino acids. The chain's CDR3 is CASSPLVVRYTGELFF. CDR3 in DNA: TGTGCCAGCAGCCCCTTGGTGGTGAGGTACACCGGGGAGCTGTTTTTT.

The rearrangement joins TRBV6-6 to TRBJ2-7, with 10 bases aligning to TRBD1. Looked up from germline, CDR1 is MNHNY and CDR2 is SVGAGI (reference sequence). There are 16 residues in the CDR3. Trimming took 6 bases from V and 7 from J; bases not matched to a gene: 15. The CDR3 DNA follows: TGTGCCAGCAGGCCAGACGCCGGGACAGGGGTCATAGAGCAGTACTTC. Protein product: CASRPDAGTGVIEQYF.

This clone was detected only once. The chain combines TRBV2 with TRBJ2-2, with 13 bases identical to TRBD2. Per the germline V gene, CDR1 is SNHLY and CDR2 is FYNNEI. Trimming cost V 6 bases and J 7 bases; bases outside gene matches: 17. The CDR3 loop spans 19 amino acids. In DNA, the CDR3 is TGTGCCAGCAGGCCGATCTTGACTAGCGGGAGGTTCGGGAACGGGGAGCTGTTTTTT. This sequence encodes CASRPILTSGRFGNGELFF.